The 8 T cell receptor beta chains presented below share a single source sample, sequenced in a study of T cells in Graves' hyperthyroidism and ophthalmopathy. Amplified regions were TCR beta CDR3 sequences from RNA transcripts. HTBI primers drove first-round RT-PCR of the TCR CDR3. TCRdb itself ran the multiplex PCR reads through MiXCR, one entry per CDR3 protein. This table holds hundreds of thousands of distinct CDR3 sequences, 46% found once. Sequenced input: peripheral blood or thyroid tissue (not recorded which). These receptors were obtained from a woman aged 18-35 years with Graves' hyperthyroidism.

V and J are TRBV6-6 and TRBJ1-1; a weak D match, TRBD1 (6 bases). This CDR3 has 14 amino acids. The V end lost 5 bases, the J end lost 1 base, and 11 bases lay between the germline ends. The V gene's germline CDR1 is MNHNY and CDR2 SVGAGI (reference sequence). The CDR3 nucleotides read TGTGCCAGCAGTGAAGGGGGGACGAACACTGAAGCTTTCTTT. Translating it yields CASSEGGTNTEAFF.

This clonotype was detected once. J is TRBJ2-7 and V is TRBV25-1; 8 bases match TRBD1. Trimming took 2 bases from V and 3 from J; bases not matched to a gene: 0. CDR3 size: 13 residues. Germline loops: CDR1 MGHDK, CDR2 SYGVNS. The CDR3 DNA follows: TGTGCCAGCAGTGAAGACAGGGGCTACGAGCAGTACTTC. It yields the protein CASSEDRGYEQYF.

The chain recombines TRBV7-3 with TRBJ2-7, with 7 nucleotides matching TRBD2. In germline, CDR1 is SGHTA, CDR2 FQGTGA. The CDR3 contains 14 residues. Trimming at V came to 3 bases and at J to 3 bases, leaving 5 bases not matched to a gene. DNA of the CDR3: TGTGCCAGCAGCTTGGGAGGGACGGACTACGAGCAGTACTTC. Translating it yields CASSLGGTDYEQYF.

This clonotype was detected only a few times. The chain combines TRBV20-1 with TRBJ1-5, with 7 bases matching TRBD1. This CDR3 has 14 residues. The V segment lost 1 base and the J segment 5 bases; nucleotides outside the gene matches: 5. CDR1 DFQATT and CDR2 SNEGSKA come from the germline V gene (reference sequence). The DNA of the CDR3 is TGCAGTGCTAGAGGGTCCAGGGGGGATCAGCCCCAGCATTTT. As protein: CSARGSRGDQPQHF.

The chain combines TRBV15 with TRBJ1-6; the D gene is possibly TRBD1 (6 bases). The length of the CDR3 is 17 residues. V was trimmed by 0 bases and J by 1 base, leaving 10 bases between them. CDR1 is LNHNV and CDR2 is YYDKDF in the germline V gene (reference sequence). CDR3 in amino acids: CATSRDQGWSYNSPLHF. In DNA, the CDR3 is TGTGCCACCAGCAGAGACCAGGGGTGGTCCTATAATTCACCCCTCCACTTT.

The chain couples TRBV5-4 to TRBJ2-5; D uncertain. V was trimmed by 0 bases and J by 3 bases, leaving 6 bases between them. CDR1 and CDR2 from the germline V gene are SGHNT and YYREEE (reference sequence). CDR3 length: 13 amino acids. Here the CDR3 reads CASSLDPKETQYF. CDR3 DNA: TGTGCCAGCAGCTTGGACCCGAAAGAGACCCAGTACTTC.

The gene calls are TRBV10-3 and TRBJ1-6, with 10 bases fitting TRBD1. The V gene's germline CDR1 is ENHRY and CDR2 SYGVKD. The CDR3 loop spans 15 amino acids. With V trimmed by 6 bases and J by 10 bases, 9 bases remained unmatched. The CDR3 sequence: CAIRQSGQGNSPLHF. The CDR3 DNA is TGTGCCATCAGACAGTCGGGACAGGGGAACTCACCCCTCCACTTT.

As DNA, the CDR3 is TGCAGTGCTAGATGGATACGGGAGACGAACACTGAAGCTTTCTTT. Amino acid sequence: CSARWIRETNTEAFF. The rearrangement uses TRBV20-1 and TRBJ1-1; D gene uncertain. The V gene's germline CDR1 is DFQATT and CDR2 SNEGSKA (reference sequence). This CDR3 is built from 15 residues. V was pared by 2 bases and J by 1 base, with 14 bases between.